This TCR beta chain appears in the sequencing data of a study of shared clonotypes between healthy human individuals. Whole-study results and caveats: Only blood underwent sampling, and tissue repertoires likely differ.

This CDR3 comprises 16 residues. The J segment lost 4 bases and the V segment lost 5 bases, leaving 13 bases of the junction unmatched. Per germline, CDR1 SEHNR and CDR2 FQNEAQ (reference sequence). This was a deep-level run. In replicate PCRs of unsorted PBMC, approximately 320 ng DNA, tens of thousands of T cell genomes, was used. Ten immunoSEQ deep assay plates held the unsorted PBMC DNA. Profiled with immunoSEQ multiplex PCR; TCRdb holds only in-frame clones, not every one. This table holds under 600,000 clones, around 76% found once. Comment on this clone: Its antigen is not identified.

The sequence was obtained from a woman between 40 and 50 years old in good health. Some clones in this sample may be carry-over from other donors' samples. The chain couples TRBV7-9 to TRBJ1-2; 7 bases agree with TRBD1. Input material: PBMCs. The CDR3 sequence: CASSPGGAEGRYGYTF. The DNA for the CDR3 is TGTGCCAGCAGCCCAGGGGGGGCCGAGGGTCGCTATGGCTACACCTTC.